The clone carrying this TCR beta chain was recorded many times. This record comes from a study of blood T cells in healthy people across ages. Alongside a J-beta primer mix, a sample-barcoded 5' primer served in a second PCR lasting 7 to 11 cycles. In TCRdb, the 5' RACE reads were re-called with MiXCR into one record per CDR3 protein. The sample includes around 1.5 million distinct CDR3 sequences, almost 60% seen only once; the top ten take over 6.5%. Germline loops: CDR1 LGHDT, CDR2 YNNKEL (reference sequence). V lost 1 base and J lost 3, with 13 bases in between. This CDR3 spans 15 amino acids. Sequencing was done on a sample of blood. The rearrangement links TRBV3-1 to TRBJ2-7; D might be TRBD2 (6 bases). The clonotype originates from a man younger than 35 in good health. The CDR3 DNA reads TGTGCCAGCAGCCAAGGTCCGGGGGACCTCTACGAGCAGTACTTC. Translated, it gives CASSQGPGDLYEQYF.